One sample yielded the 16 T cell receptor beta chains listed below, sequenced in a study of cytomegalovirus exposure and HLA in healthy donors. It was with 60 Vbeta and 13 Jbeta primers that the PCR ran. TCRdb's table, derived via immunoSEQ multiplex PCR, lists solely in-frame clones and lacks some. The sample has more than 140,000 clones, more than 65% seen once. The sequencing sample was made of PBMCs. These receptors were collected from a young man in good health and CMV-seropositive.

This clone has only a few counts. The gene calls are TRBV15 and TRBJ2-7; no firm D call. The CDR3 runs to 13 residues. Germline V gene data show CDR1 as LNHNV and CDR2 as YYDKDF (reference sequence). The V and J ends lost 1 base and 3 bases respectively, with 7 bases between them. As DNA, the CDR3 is TGTGCCACCAGCAGAGGGGCAGACTACGAGCAGTACTTC. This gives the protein CATSRGADYEQYF.

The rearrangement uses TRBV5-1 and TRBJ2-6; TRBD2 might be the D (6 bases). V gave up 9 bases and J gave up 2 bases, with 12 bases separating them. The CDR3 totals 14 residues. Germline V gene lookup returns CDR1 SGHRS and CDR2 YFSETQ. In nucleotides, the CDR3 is TGCGCCACCACGGGGGAGGCTGGGGCCAACGTCCTGACTTTC. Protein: CATTGEAGANVLTF.

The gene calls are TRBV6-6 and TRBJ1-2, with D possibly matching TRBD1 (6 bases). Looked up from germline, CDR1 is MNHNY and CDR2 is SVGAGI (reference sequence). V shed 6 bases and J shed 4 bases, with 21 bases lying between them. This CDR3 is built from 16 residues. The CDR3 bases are TGTGCCAGCAGATCCAACTCACAGGGTTTGGGCTATGGCTACACCTTC. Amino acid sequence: CASRSNSQGLGYGYTF.

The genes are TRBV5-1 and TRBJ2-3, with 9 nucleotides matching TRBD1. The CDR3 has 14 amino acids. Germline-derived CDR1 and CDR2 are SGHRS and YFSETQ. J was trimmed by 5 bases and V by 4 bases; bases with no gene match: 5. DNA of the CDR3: TGCGCCAGCAGCGTGGGGACAGGGAAAGATACGCAGTATTTT. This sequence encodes CASSVGTGKDTQYF.

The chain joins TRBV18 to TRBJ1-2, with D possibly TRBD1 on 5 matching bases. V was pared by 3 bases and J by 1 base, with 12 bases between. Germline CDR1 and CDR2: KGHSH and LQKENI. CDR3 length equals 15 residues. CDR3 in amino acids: CASSPRDSFNYGYTF. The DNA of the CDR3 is TGTGCCAGCTCACCCCGGGACTCTTTTAACTATGGCTACACCTTC.

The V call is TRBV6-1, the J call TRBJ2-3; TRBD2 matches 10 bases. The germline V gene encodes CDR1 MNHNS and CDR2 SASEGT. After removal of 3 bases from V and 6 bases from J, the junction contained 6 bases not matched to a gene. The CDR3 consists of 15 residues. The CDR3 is CASSEQASGSDTQYF. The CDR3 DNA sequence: TGTGCCAGCAGTGAGCAGGCTAGCGGGAGTGATACGCAGTATTTT.

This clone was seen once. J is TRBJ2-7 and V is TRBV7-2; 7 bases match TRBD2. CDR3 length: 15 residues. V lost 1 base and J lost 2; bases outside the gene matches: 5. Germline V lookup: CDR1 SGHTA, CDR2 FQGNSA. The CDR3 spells CASSLGSGITYEQYF. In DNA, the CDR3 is TGTGCCAGCAGCTTAGGAAGCGGGATAACCTACGAGCAGTACTTC.

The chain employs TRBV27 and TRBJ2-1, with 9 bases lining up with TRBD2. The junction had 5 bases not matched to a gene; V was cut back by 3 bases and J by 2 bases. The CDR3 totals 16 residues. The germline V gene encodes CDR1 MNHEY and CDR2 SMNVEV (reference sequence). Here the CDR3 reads CASSLGAGGPYNEQFF. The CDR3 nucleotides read TGTGCCAGCAGTTTGGGAGCGGGAGGTCCCTACAATGAGCAGTTCTTC.

The CDR3 protein is CASRSWGGNRVTGELFF. In DNA, the CDR3 is TGTGCCAGCAGGTCTTGGGGGGGAAACAGGGTCACCGGGGAGCTGTTTTTT. The V call is TRBV28, the J call TRBJ2-2; D possibly corresponds to TRBD2 (7 bases). The CDR3 totals 17 residues. Germline CDR1 reads MDHEN; CDR2 reads SYDVKM. With 6 bases removed from V and 4 bases from J, the gap between germline ends came to 21 bases.

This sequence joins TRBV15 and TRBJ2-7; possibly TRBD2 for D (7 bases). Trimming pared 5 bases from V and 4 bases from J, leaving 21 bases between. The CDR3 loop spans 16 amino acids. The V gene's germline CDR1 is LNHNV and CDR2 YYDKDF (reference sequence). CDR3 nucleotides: TGTGCCACCAGCTCTTCGGACAGCGGGATACGGTACGAGCAGTACTTC. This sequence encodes CATSSSDSGIRYEQYF.

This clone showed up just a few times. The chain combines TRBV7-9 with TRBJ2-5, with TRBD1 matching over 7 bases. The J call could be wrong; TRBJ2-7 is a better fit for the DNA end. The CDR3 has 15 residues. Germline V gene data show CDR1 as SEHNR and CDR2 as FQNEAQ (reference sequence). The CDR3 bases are TGTGCCAGCAGCCAACCAACAGGGGAAGTGAACGAGCAGTACTTC. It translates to CASSQPTGEVNEQYF.

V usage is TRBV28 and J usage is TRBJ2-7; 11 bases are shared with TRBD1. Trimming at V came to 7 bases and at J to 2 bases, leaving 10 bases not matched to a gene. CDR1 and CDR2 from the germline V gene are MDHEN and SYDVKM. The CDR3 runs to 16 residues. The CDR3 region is CASISYLGQGAYEQYF. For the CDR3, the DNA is TGTGCCAGCATCTCTTATTTGGGACAGGGGGCCTACGAGCAGTACTTC. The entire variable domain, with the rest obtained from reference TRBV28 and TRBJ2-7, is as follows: DVKVTQSSRYLVKRTGEKVFLECVQDMDHENMFWYRQDPGLGLRLIYFSYDVKMKEKGDIPEGYSVSREKKERFSLILESASTNQTSMYLCASISYLGQGAYEQYFGPGTRLTVT.

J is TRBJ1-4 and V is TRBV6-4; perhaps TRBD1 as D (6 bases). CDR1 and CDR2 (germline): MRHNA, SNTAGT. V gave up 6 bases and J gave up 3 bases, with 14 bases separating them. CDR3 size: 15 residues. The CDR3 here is CASSRSGEPNEKLFF. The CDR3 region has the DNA TGTGCCAGCAGCCGCTCAGGGGAGCCTAATGAAAAACTGTTTTTT.

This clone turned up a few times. The chain's CDR3 is CASSLVLGGAEQYF. The CDR3 DNA is TGTGCCAGCAGCTTAGTATTGGGAGGGGCCGAGCAGTACTTC. The chain uses TRBV11-2 and TRBJ2-7, with 7 nucleotides matching TRBD2. V lost 1 base, J lost 6 bases, and 6 bases stayed unmatched. Germline CDR1 SGHAT, CDR2 FQNNGV. The CDR3 runs to 14 residues.

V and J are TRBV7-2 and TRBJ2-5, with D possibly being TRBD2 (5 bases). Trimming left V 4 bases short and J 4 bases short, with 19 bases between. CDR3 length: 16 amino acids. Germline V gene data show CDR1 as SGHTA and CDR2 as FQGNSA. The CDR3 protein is CASSWIPGSQRETQYF. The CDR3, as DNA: TGTGCCAGCAGCTGGATCCCGGGATCACAGCGAGAGACCCAGTACTTC.

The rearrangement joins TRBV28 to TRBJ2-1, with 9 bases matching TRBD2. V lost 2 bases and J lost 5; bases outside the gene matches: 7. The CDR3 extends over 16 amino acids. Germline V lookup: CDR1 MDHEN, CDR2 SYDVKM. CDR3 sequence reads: CASSLPLAGFNNEQFF. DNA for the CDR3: TGTGCCAGCAGTTTACCGCTAGCGGGATTTAACAATGAGCAGTTCTTC. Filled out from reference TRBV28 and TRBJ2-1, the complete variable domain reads DVKVTQSSRYLVKRTGEKVFLECVQDMDHENMFWYRQDPGLGLRLIYFSYDVKMKEKGDIPEGYSVSREKKERFSLILESASTNQTSMYLCASSLPLAGFNNEQFFGPGTRLTVL.